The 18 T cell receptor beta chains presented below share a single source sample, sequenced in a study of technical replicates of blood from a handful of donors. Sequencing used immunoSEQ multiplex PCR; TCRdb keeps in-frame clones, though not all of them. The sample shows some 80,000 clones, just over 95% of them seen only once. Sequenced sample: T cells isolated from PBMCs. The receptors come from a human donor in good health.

The chain's CDR3 is CASRLSQGANTEAFF. The DNA for the CDR3 is TGTGCCAGCAGACTTTCCCAGGGGGCTAACACTGAAGCTTTCTTT. The V gene is TRBV5-5, the J gene TRBJ1-1; 8 positions agree with TRBD1. CDR1 and CDR2 from the germline V gene are SGHKS and YYEKEE (reference sequence). The V segment lost 5 bases and the J segment 2 bases; nucleotides outside the gene matches: 8. This CDR3 region has 15 residues.

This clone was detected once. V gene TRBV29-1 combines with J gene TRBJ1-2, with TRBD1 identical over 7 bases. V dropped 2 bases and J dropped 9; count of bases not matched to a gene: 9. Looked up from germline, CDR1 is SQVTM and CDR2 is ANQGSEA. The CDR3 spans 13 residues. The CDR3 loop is CSVEFRDRESYTF. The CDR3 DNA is TGCAGCGTTGAATTCAGGGACAGAGAAAGCTACACCTTC.

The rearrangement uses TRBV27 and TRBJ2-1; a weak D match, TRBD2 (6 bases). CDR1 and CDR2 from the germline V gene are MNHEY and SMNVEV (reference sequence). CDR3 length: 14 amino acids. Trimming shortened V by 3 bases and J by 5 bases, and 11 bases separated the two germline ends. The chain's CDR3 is CASSFREINNEQFF. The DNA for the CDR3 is TGTGCCAGCAGTTTCCGGGAGATAAACAATGAGCAGTTCTTC.

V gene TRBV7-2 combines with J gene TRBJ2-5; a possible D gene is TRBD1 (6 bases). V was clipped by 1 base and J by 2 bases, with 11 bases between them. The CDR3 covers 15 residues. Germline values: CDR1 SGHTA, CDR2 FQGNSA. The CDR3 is CASSLVQGRQETQYF. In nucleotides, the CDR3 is TGTGCCAGCAGCTTAGTTCAGGGGCGACAAGAGACCCAGTACTTC.

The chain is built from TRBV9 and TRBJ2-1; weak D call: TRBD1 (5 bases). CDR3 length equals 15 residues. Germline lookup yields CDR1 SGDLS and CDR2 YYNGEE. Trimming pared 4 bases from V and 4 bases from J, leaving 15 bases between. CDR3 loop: CASSPGHSPYNEQFF. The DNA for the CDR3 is TGTGCCAGCAGCCCTGGACATTCCCCTTACAATGAGCAGTTCTTC.

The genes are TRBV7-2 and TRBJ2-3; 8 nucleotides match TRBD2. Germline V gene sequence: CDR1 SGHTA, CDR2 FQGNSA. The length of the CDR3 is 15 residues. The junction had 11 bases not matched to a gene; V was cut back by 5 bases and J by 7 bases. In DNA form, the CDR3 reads TGTGCCAGCAGCCACTATGCGGGAGGTCGAAATACGCAGTATTTT. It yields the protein CASSHYAGGRNTQYF.

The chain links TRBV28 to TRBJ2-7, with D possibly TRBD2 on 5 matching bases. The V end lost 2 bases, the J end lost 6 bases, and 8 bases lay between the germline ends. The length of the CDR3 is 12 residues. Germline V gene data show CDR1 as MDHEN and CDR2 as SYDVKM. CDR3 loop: CASSLGLFEQYF. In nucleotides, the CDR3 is TGTGCCAGCAGTTTAGGACTCTTCGAGCAGTACTTC.

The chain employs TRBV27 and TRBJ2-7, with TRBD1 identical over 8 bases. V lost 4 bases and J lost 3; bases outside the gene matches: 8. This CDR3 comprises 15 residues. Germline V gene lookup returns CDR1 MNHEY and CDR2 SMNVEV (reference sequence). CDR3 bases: TGTGCCAGCAGTTCACTACAGGGGGTTCGCTACGAGCAGTACTTC. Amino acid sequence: CASSSLQGVRYEQYF.

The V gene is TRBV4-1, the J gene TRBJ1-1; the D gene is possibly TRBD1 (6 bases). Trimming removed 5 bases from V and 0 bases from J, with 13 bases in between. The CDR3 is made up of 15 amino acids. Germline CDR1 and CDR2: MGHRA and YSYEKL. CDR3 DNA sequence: TGCGCCAGCAGCACTAAAGGACAGCTGAACACTGAAGCTTTCTTT. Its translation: CASSTKGQLNTEAFF.

CDR3 in amino acids: CASSFGNYGYTF. The CDR3 DNA is TGTGCCAGCAGTTTCGGGAACTATGGCTACACCTTC. The gene calls are TRBV28 and TRBJ1-2, with no clear D. The CDR3 covers 12 residues. V was pared by 3 bases and J by 2 bases, with 4 bases between. Germline V gene data show CDR1 as MDHEN and CDR2 as SYDVKM.

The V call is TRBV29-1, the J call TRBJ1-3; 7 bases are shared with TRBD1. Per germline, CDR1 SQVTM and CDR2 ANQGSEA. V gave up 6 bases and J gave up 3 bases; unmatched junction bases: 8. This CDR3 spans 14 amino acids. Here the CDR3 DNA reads TGCAGCGTGACGGGACAGCGATTTGGAAACACCATATATTTT. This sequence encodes CSVTGQRFGNTIYF.

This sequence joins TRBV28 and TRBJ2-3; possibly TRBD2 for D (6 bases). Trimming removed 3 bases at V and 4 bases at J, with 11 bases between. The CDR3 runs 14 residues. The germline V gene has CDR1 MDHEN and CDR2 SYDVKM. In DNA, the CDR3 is TGTGCCAGCAGTTTCCGGACTACCGCAGATACGCAGTATTTT. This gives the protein CASSFRTTADTQYF.

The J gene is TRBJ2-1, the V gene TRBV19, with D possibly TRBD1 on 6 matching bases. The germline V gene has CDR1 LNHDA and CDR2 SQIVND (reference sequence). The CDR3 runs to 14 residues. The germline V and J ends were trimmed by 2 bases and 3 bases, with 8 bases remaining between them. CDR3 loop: CASSIKDSYNEQFF. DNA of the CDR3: TGTGCCAGTAGTATAAAGGACAGCTACAATGAGCAGTTCTTC.

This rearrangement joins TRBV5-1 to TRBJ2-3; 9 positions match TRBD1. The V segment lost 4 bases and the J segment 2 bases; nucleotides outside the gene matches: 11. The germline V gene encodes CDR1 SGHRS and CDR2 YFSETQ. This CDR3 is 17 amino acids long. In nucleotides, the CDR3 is TGCGCCAGCAGCGAAAATCCGGGACAGGGAGCCACAGATACGCAGTATTTT. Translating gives CASSENPGQGATDTQYF.

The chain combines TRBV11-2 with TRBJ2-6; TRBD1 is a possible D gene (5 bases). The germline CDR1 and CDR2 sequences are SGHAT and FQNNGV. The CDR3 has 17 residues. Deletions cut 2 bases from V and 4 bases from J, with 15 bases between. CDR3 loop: CASSLWSGSVGANVLTF. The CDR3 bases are TGTGCCAGCAGCTTATGGTCAGGGTCCGTCGGGGCCAACGTCCTGACTTTC.

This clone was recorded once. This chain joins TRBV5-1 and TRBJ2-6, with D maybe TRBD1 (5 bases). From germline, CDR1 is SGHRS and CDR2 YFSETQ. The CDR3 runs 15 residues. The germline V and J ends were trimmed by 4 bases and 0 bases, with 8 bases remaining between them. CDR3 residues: CASSVDSSGANVLTF. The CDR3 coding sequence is TGCGCCAGCAGCGTTGACAGCTCTGGGGCCAACGTCCTGACTTTC.

The CDR3 bases are TGCGCCAGCAGCCAAGCCAGCGGCAATGAGCAGTTCTTC. Translating gives CASSQASGNEQFF. The chain employs TRBV4-3 and TRBJ2-1, with D possibly being TRBD2 (5 bases). Germline CDR1 reads LGHNA; CDR2 reads YSLEER. The CDR3 spans 13 residues. With 1 base removed from V and 6 bases from J, the gap between germline ends came to 7 bases.

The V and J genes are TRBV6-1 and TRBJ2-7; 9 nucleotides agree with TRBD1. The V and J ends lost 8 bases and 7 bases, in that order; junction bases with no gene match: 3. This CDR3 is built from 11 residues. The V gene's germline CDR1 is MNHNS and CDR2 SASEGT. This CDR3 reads CASGTGYEQYF. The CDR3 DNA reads TGTGCCAGCGGGACAGGGTATGAGCAGTACTTC.